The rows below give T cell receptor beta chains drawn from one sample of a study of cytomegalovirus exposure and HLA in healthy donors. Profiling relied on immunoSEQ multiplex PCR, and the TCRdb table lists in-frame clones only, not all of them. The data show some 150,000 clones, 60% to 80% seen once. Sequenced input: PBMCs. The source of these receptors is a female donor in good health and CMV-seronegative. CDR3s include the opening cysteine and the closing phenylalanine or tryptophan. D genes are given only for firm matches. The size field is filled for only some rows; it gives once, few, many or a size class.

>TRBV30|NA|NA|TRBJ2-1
CALADYNEQFF
TGTGCACTAGCCGATTACAATGAGCAGTTCTTC
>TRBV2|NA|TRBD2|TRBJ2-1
CASISGGDWLYNEQFF
TGTGCCAGCATCTCGGGGGGGGACTGGCTATACAATGAGCAGTTCTTC
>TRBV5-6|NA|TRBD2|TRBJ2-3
CASSSGLALYTQYF
TGTGCCAGCAGCTCAGGACTAGCTTTATATACGCAGTATTTT
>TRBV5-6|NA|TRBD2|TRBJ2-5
CASSLGGPSGRVEQYF
TGTGCCAGCAGCTTGGGGGGTCCTAGCGGGAGGGTTGAGCAGTACTTC
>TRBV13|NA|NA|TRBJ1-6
CASSPVGSPLHF
TGTGCCAGCAGCCCCGTCGGGTCACCCCTCCACTTT
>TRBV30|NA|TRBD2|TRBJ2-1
CAWKGGLAGVGAYNEQFF
TGTGCCTGGAAGGGGGGGCTAGCGGGAGTTGGGGCCTACAATGAGCAGTTCTTC
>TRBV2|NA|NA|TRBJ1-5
CASMVTGVDQPQHF
TGTGCCAGCATGGTAACAGGTGTGGATCAGCCCCAGCATTTT
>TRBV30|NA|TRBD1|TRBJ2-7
CAWSQGLQGYEQYF
TGTGCCTGGAGCCAAGGGTTACAGGGGTACGAGCAGTACTTC
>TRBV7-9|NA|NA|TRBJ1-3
CASSQSGTWAGNTIYF
TGTGCCAGCAGCCAATCCGGGACATGGGCTGGAAACACCATATATTTT
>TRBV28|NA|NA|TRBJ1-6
CASKAGWDSPLHF
TGTGCCAGCAAGGCAGGTTGGGATTCACCCCTCCACTTT
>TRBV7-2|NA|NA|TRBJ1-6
CASSLEAGESPLHF
TGTGCCAGCAGCTTAGAGGCAGGGGAATCACCCCTCCACTTT
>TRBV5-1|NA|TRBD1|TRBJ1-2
CASRPGTGNYGYTF
TGCGCCAGCCGCCCCGGGACAGGAAACTATGGCTACACCTTC
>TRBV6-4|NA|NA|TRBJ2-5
CASSDRAGSQETQYF
TGTGCCAGCAGTGATAGGGCGGGGAGTCAAGAGACCCAGTACTTC
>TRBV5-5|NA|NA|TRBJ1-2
CASSSRHLDNYGYTF
TGTGCCAGCAGTTCCCGACATTTGGATAACTATGGCTACACCTTC
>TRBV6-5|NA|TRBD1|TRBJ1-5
CASSEQGAWQPQHF
TGTGCCAGCAGCGAACAGGGGGCTTGGCAGCCCCAGCATTTT
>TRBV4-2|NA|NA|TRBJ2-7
CASSQDNPQLGAYEQYF
TGTGCCAGCAGCCAAGATAACCCGCAGTTAGGGGCCTACGAGCAGTACTTC
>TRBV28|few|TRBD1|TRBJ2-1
CASRTGTASYNEQFF
TGTGCCAGCAGAACCGGGACAGCCTCCTACAATGAGCAGTTCTTC
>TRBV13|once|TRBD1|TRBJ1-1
CASSLGTGGTEAFF
TGTGCCAGCAGCTTGGGGACAGGGGGAACTGAAGCTTTCTTT
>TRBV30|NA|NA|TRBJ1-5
CAWSRGRVYQPQHF
TGTGCCTGGAGTCGAGGGAGAGTTTATCAGCCCCAGCATTTT
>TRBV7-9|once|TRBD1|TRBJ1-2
CASSTGAGYGYTF
TGTGCCAGCAGCACAGGGGCAGGGTATGGCTACACCTTC
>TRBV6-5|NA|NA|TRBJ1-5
CASSSSGRGGNQPQHF
TGTGCCAGCAGTTCGTCGGGCAGGGGAGGCAATCAGCCCCAGCATTTT
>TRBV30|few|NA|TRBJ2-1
CAWSSSLAHEQFF
TGTGCCTGGTCTAGCAGTCTAGCTCATGAGCAGTTCTTC
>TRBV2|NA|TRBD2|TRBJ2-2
CASSSLTSGVTGELFF
TGTGCCAGCAGTTCTCTAACTAGCGGAGTCACCGGGGAGCTGTTTTTT
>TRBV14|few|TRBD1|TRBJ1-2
CASSPGTANPMGYTF
TGTGCCAGCAGCCCCGGGACAGCGAATCCTATGGGCTACACCTTC
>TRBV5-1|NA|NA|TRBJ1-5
CASSLALGDPPQHF
TGCGCCAGCAGCTTGGCGTTAGGGGATCCGCCCCAGCATTTT
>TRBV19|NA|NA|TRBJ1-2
CASSIAGIGGYTF
TGTGCCAGTAGTATAGCTGGTATCGGTGGCTACACCTTC
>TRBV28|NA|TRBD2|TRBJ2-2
CASSSTSGSIGELFF
TGTGCCAGCAGTTCGACTAGCGGGAGTATCGGGGAGCTGTTTTTT
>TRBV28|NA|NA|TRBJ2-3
CASSGLMGTDTQYF
TGTGCCAGCAGTGGCTTAATGGGCACAGATACGCAGTATTTT
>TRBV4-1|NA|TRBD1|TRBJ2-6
CASSQDRVGTVVSSGANVLTF
TGCGCCAGCAGCCAAGATCGAGTAGGGACAGTAGTTTCCTCTGGGGCCAACGTCCTGACTTTC
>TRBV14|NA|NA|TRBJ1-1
CASSLGVGRNTEAFF
TGTGCCAGCAGCCTAGGAGTCGGGAGGAACACTGAAGCTTTCTTT
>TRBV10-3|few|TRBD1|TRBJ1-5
CAISEGQGNQPQHF
TGTGCCATCAGTGAGGGACAGGGCAATCAGCCCCAGCATTTT
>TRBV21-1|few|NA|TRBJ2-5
CASSKVEGEDQETQYF
TGTGCCAGCAGCAAAGTGGAAGGGGAGGATCAAGAGACCCAGTACTTC
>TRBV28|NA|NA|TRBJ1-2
CANQGRSGYGYTF
TGTGCCAACCAGGGGCGGTCCGGCTATGGCTACACCTTC
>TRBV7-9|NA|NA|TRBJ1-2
CASSTAQGGGYGYTF
TGTGCCAGCAGCACAGCGCAGGGTGGCGGCTATGGCTACACCTTC
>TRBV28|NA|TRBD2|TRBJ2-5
CASQRRTSGGKTQYF
TGTGCCAGCCAGAGGCGGACTAGCGGGGGAAAGACCCAGTACTTC
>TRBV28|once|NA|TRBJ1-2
CASSPGRGRSYTF
TGTGCCAGCAGTCCTGGCCGCGGTCGGAGCTACACCTTC
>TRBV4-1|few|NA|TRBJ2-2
CASSQRDSPNTGELFF
TGCGCCAGCAGCCAAAGGGACTCCCCTAACACCGGGGAGCTGTTTTTT
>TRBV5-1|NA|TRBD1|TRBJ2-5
CASSLGQGGETQYF
TGCGCCAGCAGCTTGGGACAGGGCGGCGAGACCCAGTACTTC
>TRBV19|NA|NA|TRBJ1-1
CASRDSEAFF
TGTGCCAGTAGGGACAGTGAAGCTTTCTTT